This TCR beta chain was recorded in a study of beta chain features in type 1 diabetes. Study-wide background: Healthy donors resembled patients in age, gender and cell yields. General study points: Although PCR might favor shorter templates, it would do so equally in patients and controls.

CD4+ cells of the naive, central memory, regulatory and stem cell-like memory types were sorted via CD45RO/CCR7/CD25/CD127/CD95/CD27. The ends were cut back, 2 bases at V and 10 bases at J, with 11 bases in the middle. Per the germline V gene, CDR1 is DFQATT and CDR2 is SNEGSKA (reference sequence). The CDR3 sequence is 11 residues long. Only a few counts were recorded for this clone. Its antigen is as yet unknown. Expressed TCRB transcripts got sequenced, as all isolated RNA was reverse transcribed. The method was immunoSEQ multiplex PCR; TCRdb's version includes in-frame clones alone and lacks a portion of them. The data hold about 340,000 clones, with roughly 8% observed a single time.

The chain recombines TRBV20-1 with TRBJ1-1; D might be TRBD1 (5 bases). This receptor was obtained from a young woman in good health. The sequenced sample consisted of central memory CD4+ T cells from blood. The CDR3 loop is CSARTREGAFF. CDR3 DNA sequence: TGCAGTGCTAGAACCAGGGAGGGAGCTTTCTTT.